This TCR beta chain originates from a study of shared clonotypes between healthy human individuals. General study results and limits: Larger estimated richness was generally seen in naive subsets than in memory subsets. Non-shared clonotypes had lower generation probabilities than clonotypes shared by all four sorted-subset donors.

Measured with immunoSEQ multiplex PCR; TCRdb has only the in-frame clones, and not every one. The sample has around 2.5 million clones, approximately 93% seen once. With respect to this clone: Its antigen is unknown. This same CDR3 is encoded by further DNA sequences in the sample.

The CDR3 is 14 amino acids. CDR1 and CDR2 from the germline V gene are MDHEN and SYDVKM. Trimming left V 3 bases short and J 0 bases short, with 8 bases between. V usage is TRBV28 and J usage is TRBJ1-1; D gene unclear. The sequencing input was naive CD4+ T cells from PBMCs. Noted subset: CD45RA+ positively selected. The clonotype originates from a man aged 18 to 29 in good health. Some clones in this sample may be carry-over from other donors' samples. For the CDR3, the DNA is TGTGCCAGCAGTTTCTCGGGGATGAACACTGAAGCTTTCTTT. Translation gives CASSFSGMNTEAFF.